This T cell receptor (beta chain) was recovered during a study of beta chain features in type 1 diabetes. For the study at large: When patients were set against healthy donors, age, gender and cell yields were similar.

All of the isolated RNA was reverse transcribed, so expressed TCRB transcripts were sequenced. Clones were read by immunoSEQ multiplex PCR, and TCRdb kept only the in-frame ones, dropping some. The sample includes more than 110,000 clones, less than 8.5% seen only once; the top ten take 1.3% to 1.5%. Every participating donor gave one draw, a heparinised blood sample averaging about 100 mL. Concerning this clone itself: The target antigen is unknown.

Study-wide results and limits: A moderate, significant TCRB CDR3 shortening appeared in type 1 diabetes across four CD4+ subsets. Compared with healthy donors, patients appeared to share more similar naive, central memory and regulatory TCRB repertoires.

The V gene end was trimmed by 5 bases and the J gene end by 0 bases; junction bases not matched to a gene: 4. The CDR3 loop spans 15 amino acids. CDR1 and CDR2 (germline): SGHVS, FQNEAQ. The chain recombines TRBV7-8 with TRBJ2-3; TRBD2 agrees at 8 bases. This clonotype was obtained from a woman in her thirties in good health. Input material: central memory CD4+ T cells from blood. In DNA, the CDR3 is TGTGCCAGCAGCCCCAGCGGGGGTAGCACAGATACGCAGTATTTT. Translating gives CASSPSGGSTDTQYF.